This TCR beta chain originates from a study of blood T cell repertoires in COVID-19. Study context: T cells, B-cell-depleted T cells, or PBMCs supplied cDNA or gDNA.

Per the original data handling: Quantification of nucleated cells was approximated via reference gene primer amplification. This table comes from immunoSEQ multiplex PCR, and its TCRdb copy is limited to in-frame clones, with some not included. V and J calls and clone size are copied from that table; D and trimming were computed from the DNA. This table holds roughly 380,000 clones, around 87% found once. Participants were aged roughly 18 to 89 years from approximately 23 US areas. J was trimmed by 7 bases and V by 1 base; bases with no gene match: 7. CDR1 and CDR2 (germline): LNHDA, SQIVND (reference sequence). The CDR3 sequence is 16 residues long.

J is TRBJ1-2 and V is TRBV19; 12 positions match TRBD1. The receptor was derived from a man aged 25 to 45 who had recovered from COVID-19. Sequencing was carried out using PBMCs or T cells enriched from blood (not recorded which). The CDR3 loop reads CASSIAPGQGAVGYTF. As DNA, the CDR3 is TGTGCCAGTAGTATAGCCCCGGGACAGGGGGCTGTTGGCTACACCTTC.